The 24 T cell receptor beta chains below were found in one sample sequenced in a study of cytomegalovirus exposure and HLA in healthy donors. Both 60 Vbeta primers and 13 Jbeta primers went into the PCR. The protocol was immunoSEQ multiplex PCR, while the TCRdb copy is restricted to in-frame clones and leaves out a portion. The sample includes around 130,000 clones, over 75% of them seen just once. Sequencing used PBMCs. The source of these receptors is a man aged 35 to 55 in good health and CMV-seronegative.

V gene TRBV4-3 combines with J gene TRBJ2-7; 8 nucleotides match TRBD2. The CDR3 runs to 16 residues. Per the germline V gene, CDR1 is LGHNA and CDR2 is YSLEER. V shed 3 bases and J 1 base; nucleotides not matched to a gene: 8. The CDR3 region has the DNA TGCGCCAGCAGCCAGGCCCGGGGGGGGCTATCCTACGAGCAGTACTTC. It is translated as CASSQARGGLSYEQYF.

The chain combines TRBV10-3 with TRBJ2-7; TRBD1 agrees at 8 bases. V lost 2 bases to trimming and J lost 9 bases; unmatched junction nucleotides: 3. This CDR3 comprises 12 residues. Looked up from germline, CDR1 is ENHRY and CDR2 is SYGVKD. The CDR3, as DNA: TGTGCCATCAGTGAGGGACAGGGACGGCAGTACTTC. Translating it yields CAISEGQGRQYF.

J is TRBJ1-1 and V is TRBV5-4; D perhaps matches TRBD1 (5 bases). Trimming took 0 bases from V and 1 from J, leaving 7 bases between them. The CDR3 extends over 14 amino acids. Germline V lookup: CDR1 SGHNT, CDR2 YYREEE (reference sequence). The CDR3 loop reads CASSLGQTNTEAFF. CDR3 DNA sequence: TGTGCCAGCAGCTTGGGACAGACGAACACTGAAGCTTTCTTT. Full variable domain (rest looked up from reference TRBV5-4 and TRBJ1-1): ETGVTQSPTHLIKTRGQQVTLRCSSQSGHNTVSWYQQALGQGPQFIFQYYREEENGRGNFPPRFSGLQFPNYSSELNVNALELDDSALYLCASSLGQTNTEAFFGQGTRLTVV.

The sample holds a few counts of this clone. The V gene is TRBV6-1, the J gene TRBJ2-2; D uncertain. The length of the CDR3 is 17 residues. Per germline, CDR1 MNHNS and CDR2 SASEGT. V dropped 0 bases and J dropped 0 bases, with 11 bases sitting between them. The CDR3 is CASSEASTAANTGELFF. DNA of the CDR3: TGTGCCAGCAGTGAAGCTTCCACAGCCGCGAACACCGGGGAGCTGTTTTTT.

The J gene is TRBJ2-5, the V gene TRBV28, with 7 bases fitting TRBD1. The V and J ends lost 9 bases and 5 bases, in that order; junction bases with no gene match: 15. Looked up from germline, CDR1 is MDHEN and CDR2 is SYDVKM. The CDR3 runs to 15 residues. The CDR3 sequence: CASRGGAAIPETQYF. CDR3 nucleotide sequence: TGTGCCAGTCGAGGGGGCGCAGCAATTCCGGAGACCCAGTACTTC.

There are a few counts of this clone. The V and J genes are TRBV6-5 and TRBJ1-1; D not certain. The CDR3 is 13 residues long. V dropped 6 bases and J dropped 4 bases, with 12 bases sitting between them. Germline V gene sequence: CDR1 MNHEY, CDR2 SVGAGI. CDR3 nucleotide sequence: TGTGCCAGCAGCTCTATCCGGGTCACTGAAGCTTTCTTT. This encodes CASSSIRVTEAFF.

The chain carries TRBV30 and TRBJ1-1; D may be TRBD1 (6 bases). With 4 bases removed from V and 4 bases from J, the gap between germline ends came to 19 bases. Germline loops: CDR1 GTSNPN, CDR2 SVGIG (reference sequence). The CDR3 is made up of 15 amino acids. The DNA of the CDR3 is TGTGCCTGGAAACAGGGACCTGGTCGGAGCACTGAAGCTTTCTTT. The encoded protein is CAWKQGPGRSTEAFF.

The chain uses TRBV6-5 and TRBJ2-5; a possible D gene is TRBD1 (6 bases). Germline V gene sequence: CDR1 MNHEY, CDR2 SVGAGI. V was trimmed by 2 bases and J by 3 bases, leaving 10 bases between them. The CDR3 sequence is 14 residues long. This CDR3 reads CASSYGSGEETQYF. In nucleotides, the CDR3 is TGTGCCAGCAGTTACGGGTCAGGGGAAGAGACCCAGTACTTC.

The V gene is TRBV2, the J gene TRBJ2-2, with D uncertain. This CDR3 is built from 12 residues. Trimming removed 6 bases at V and 7 bases at J, with 9 bases between. Looked up from germline, CDR1 is SNHLY and CDR2 is FYNNEI. The CDR3 DNA reads TGTGCCAGCAGCGTTACAAGCGGGGAGCTGTTTTTT. Amino acids: CASSVTSGELFF. Full variable domain (rest looked up from reference TRBV2 and TRBJ2-2): EPEVTQTPSHQVTQMGQEVILRCVPISNHLYFYWYRQILGQKVEFLVSFYNNEISEKSEIFDDQFSVERPDGSNFTLKIRSTKLEDSAMYFCASSVTSGELFFGEGSRLTVL.

CDR3: CASSPTFGGGNTEAFF. CDR3 nucleotide sequence: TGTGCCAGCAGTCCCACGTTCGGGGGAGGGAACACTGAAGCTTTCTTT. The rearrangement joins TRBV28 to TRBJ1-1; D perhaps matches TRBD1 (5 bases). The length of the CDR3 is 16 residues. V was trimmed by 5 bases and J by 1 base, leaving 17 bases between them. The germline CDR1 and CDR2 sequences are MDHEN and SYDVKM.

The chain employs TRBV2 and TRBJ1-1, with 7 positions matching TRBD1. The CDR3 spans 11 residues. Per the germline V gene, CDR1 is SNHLY and CDR2 is FYNNEI. The junction had 4 bases not matched to a gene; V was cut back by 7 bases and J by 8 bases. The CDR3 DNA reads TGTGCCAGCACCCTGACAGGGGAAGCTTTCTTT. Its translation is CASTLTGEAFF.

The rearrangement links TRBV4-2 to TRBJ2-3; 8 bases map to TRBD2. The V and J ends lost 0 bases and 3 bases, in that order; junction bases with no gene match: 14. Germline-derived CDR1 and CDR2 are LGHNA and YNFKEQ. This CDR3 region has 19 residues. DNA for the CDR3: TGTGCCAGCAGCCAAGAGCCGCTCGCGGGGGGTACCAGGACAGATACGCAGTATTTT. It translates to CASSQEPLAGGTRTDTQYF.

This clone occurred once. CDR3 protein: CSVDQASGSSTDTQYF. CDR3 DNA sequence: TGCAGCGTTGATCAAGCTAGCGGGAGCAGCACAGATACGCAGTATTTT. This chain uses TRBV29-1 with TRBJ2-3; 10 nucleotides match TRBD2. With 3 bases clipped from V and 0 bases from J, the junction kept 6 bases outside the gene matches. The V gene's germline CDR1 is SQVTM and CDR2 ANQGSEA. The CDR3 runs 16 residues.

This chain joins TRBV6-1 and TRBJ1-2; D remains unclear. V gave up 4 bases and J gave up 3 bases, with 6 bases separating them. The CDR3 runs to 12 residues. Germline V gives CDR1 MNHNS, CDR2 SASEGT. The CDR3 nucleotides are TGTGCCAGCAGTGGTAGTTACTATGGCTACACCTTC. Translation: CASSGSYYGYTF.

This chain connects TRBV15 to TRBJ2-2, with D possibly TRBD1 on 6 matching bases. Trimming cost V 3 bases and J 6 bases, with 20 bases left between them. This CDR3 has 17 amino acids. Germline-derived CDR1 and CDR2 are LNHNV and YYDKDF (reference sequence). The CDR3 region is CATSRGALVAGAGELFF. The DNA for the CDR3 is TGTGCCACCAGCAGGGGGGCGTTGGTTGCGGGCGCCGGGGAGCTGTTTTTT. Variable domain in full (rest from reference TRBV15 and TRBJ2-2): DAMVIQNPRYQVTQFGKPVTLSCSQTLNHNVMYWYQQKSSQAPKLLFHYYDKDFNNEADTPDNFQSRRPNTSFCFLDIRSPGLGDTAMYLCATSRGALVAGAGELFFGEGSRLTVL.

This sequence joins TRBV5-1 and TRBJ1-1; 9 nucleotides line up with TRBD1. The CDR3 totals 14 residues. V trimming: 4 bases; J trimming: 7 bases; junction bases outside the gene matches: 8. Germline assignment: CDR1 SGHRS and CDR2 YFSETQ. CDR3 sequence reads: CASSQRGQGREAFF. CDR3 sequence (DNA): TGCGCCAGCAGCCAAAGGGGACAGGGACGTGAAGCTTTCTTT.

The V gene is TRBV9, the J gene TRBJ1-6; a weak D match, TRBD1 (5 bases). From germline, CDR1 is SGDLS and CDR2 YYNGEE. Trimming shortened V by 5 bases and J by 5 bases, and 14 bases separated the two germline ends. CDR3 size: 15 residues. The CDR3 protein is CASRPTGTDNSPLHF. The CDR3 DNA reads TGTGCCAGCAGACCTACCGGGACTGATAATTCACCCCTCCACTTT.

The chain has TRBV5-1 and TRBJ1-1; 7 bases line up with TRBD1. V gave up 4 bases and J gave up 4 bases; unmatched junction bases: 1. The CDR3 is 12 amino acids. Germline assignment: CDR1 SGHRS and CDR2 YFSETQ. The CDR3 nucleotides are TGCGCCAGCAGCCCAGGGGGCACTGAAGCTTTCTTT. Translation gives CASSPGGTEAFF. The full variable domain, in which reference TRBV5-1 and TRBJ1-1 provide the parts outside the CDR3, is KAGVTQTPRYLIKTRGQQVTLSCSPISGHRSVSWYQQTPGQGLQFLFEYFSETQRNKGNFPGRFSGRQFSNSRSEMNVSTLELGDSALYLCASSPGGTEAFFGQGTRLTVV.

The rearrangement uses TRBV7-3 and TRBJ1-2; D gene uncertain. Trimming took off 1 base at V and 7 bases at J, with 13 bases between the two ends. Germline CDR1 and CDR2: SGHTA and FQGTGA. This CDR3 contains 14 residues. The CDR3 region has the DNA TGTGCCAGCAGCTTAATTCTTGGTAGAGGTGGCTACACCTTC. Amino acid sequence: CASSLILGRGGYTF.

The V gene is TRBV5-1, the J gene TRBJ1-1, with D possibly being TRBD1 (5 bases). The CDR3 extends over 12 amino acids. Germline V gives CDR1 SGHRS, CDR2 YFSETQ. V lost 0 bases, J lost 10 bases, and 10 bases lay in between. The CDR3 DNA sequence: TGCGCCAGCAGCTTGGCGGGGGAAGGAGCTTTCTTT. Amino acids: CASSLAGEGAFF.

The chain combines TRBV5-4 with TRBJ2-1; 12 bases are shared with TRBD2. Per germline, CDR1 SGHNT and CDR2 YYREEE (reference sequence). CDR3 length: 15 amino acids. V lost 4 bases, J lost 5 bases, and 4 bases stayed unmatched. This CDR3 is CASSRGLAGNNEQFF. In DNA form, the CDR3 reads TGTGCCAGCAGCCGTGGACTAGCGGGGAACAATGAGCAGTTCTTC.

In this sample, this clone turned up a few times. This sequence joins TRBV2 and TRBJ2-7, with D perhaps matching TRBD1 (6 bases). Germline CDR1 SNHLY, CDR2 FYNNEI. The CDR3 length is 12 residues. V was shortened by 6 bases and J by 7 bases, with 13 bases between the two germline ends. The CDR3 DNA reads TGTGCCAGCAGAACAGGGTCCCATGAGCAGTACTTC. Protein sequence: CASRTGSHEQYF.

The chain is built from TRBV9 and TRBJ2-7; 7 bases are shared with TRBD2. J lost 2 bases, V lost 0 bases, and 23 bases had no gene match. CDR3 length: 21 residues. The V gene's germline CDR1 is SGDLS and CDR2 YYNGEE. The CDR3 loop is CASSVVTKAGNDWGGAYEQYF. DNA of the CDR3: TGTGCCAGCAGCGTAGTAACCAAAGCAGGAAATGATTGGGGGGGAGCCTACGAGCAGTACTTC.

This chain uses TRBV6-1 with TRBJ2-6, with no clear D. Germline V CDR1 and CDR2: MNHNS, SASEGT. The CDR3 consists of 14 residues. V gave up 4 bases and J gave up 2 bases, with 6 bases separating them. The CDR3 DNA sequence: TGTGCCAGCAGTGGGCAGGCTGGGGCCAACGTCCTGACTTTC. It translates to CASSGQAGANVLTF.